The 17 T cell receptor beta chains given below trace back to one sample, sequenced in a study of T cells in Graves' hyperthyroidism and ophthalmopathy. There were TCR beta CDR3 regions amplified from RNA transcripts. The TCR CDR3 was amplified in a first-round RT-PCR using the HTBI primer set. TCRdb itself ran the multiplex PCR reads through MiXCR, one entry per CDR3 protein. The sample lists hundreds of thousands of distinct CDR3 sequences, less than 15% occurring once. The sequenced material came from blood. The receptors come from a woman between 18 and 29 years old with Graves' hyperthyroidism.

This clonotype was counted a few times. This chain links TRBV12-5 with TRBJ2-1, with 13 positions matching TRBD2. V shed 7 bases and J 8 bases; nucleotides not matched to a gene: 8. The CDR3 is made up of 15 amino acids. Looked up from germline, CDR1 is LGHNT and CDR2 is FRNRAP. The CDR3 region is CASAKGTSGAHEQFF. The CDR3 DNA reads TGTGCTAGTGCCAAAGGGACTAGCGGGGCCCATGAGCAGTTCTTC. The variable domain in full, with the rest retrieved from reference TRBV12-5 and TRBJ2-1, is DARVTQTPRHKVTEMGQEVTMRCQPILGHNTVFWYRQTMMQGLELLAYFRNRAPLDDSGMPKDRFSAEMPDATLATLKIQPSEPRDSAVYFCASAKGTSGAHEQFFGPGTRLTVL.

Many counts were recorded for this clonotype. DNA for the CDR3: TGTGCCAGCAGTTACTCTCTTTTCACTGAAGCTTTCTTT. Amino acids: CASSYSLFTEAFF. The gene calls are TRBV6-2 or TRBV6-3 and TRBJ1-1; D call uncertain. This CDR3 region has 13 residues. The V and J ends lost 0 bases and 4 bases respectively, with 6 bases between them. Germline V CDR1 and CDR2: MNHEY, SVGEGT.

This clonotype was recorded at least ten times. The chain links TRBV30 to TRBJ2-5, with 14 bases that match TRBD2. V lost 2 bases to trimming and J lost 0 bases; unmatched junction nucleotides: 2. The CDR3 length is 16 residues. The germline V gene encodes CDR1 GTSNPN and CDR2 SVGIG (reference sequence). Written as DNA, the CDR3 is TGTGCCTGGAGTCCGGGACTAGCGGGGGACCAAGAGACCCAGTACTTC. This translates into CAWSPGLAGDQETQYF. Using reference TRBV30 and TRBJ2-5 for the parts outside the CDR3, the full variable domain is SQTIHQWPATLVQPVGSPLSLECTVEGTSNPNLYWYRQAAGRGLQLLFYSVGIGQISSEVPQNLSASRPQDRQFILSSKKLLLSDSGFYLCAWSPGLAGDQETQYFGPGTRLLVL.

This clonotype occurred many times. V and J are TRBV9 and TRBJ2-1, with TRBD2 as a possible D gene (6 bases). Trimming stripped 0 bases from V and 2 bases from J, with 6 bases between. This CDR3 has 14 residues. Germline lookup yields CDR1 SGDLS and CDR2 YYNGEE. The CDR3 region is CASSVAGAYNEQFF. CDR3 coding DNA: TGTGCCAGCAGCGTAGCGGGAGCCTACAATGAGCAGTTCTTC.

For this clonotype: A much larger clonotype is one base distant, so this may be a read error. CDR3 nucleotide sequence: TGTGCCAGCGGGACAGGTTACAATGACCAGTTCTTC. It is translated as CASGTGYNDQFF. The chain combines TRBV27 with TRBJ2-1; TRBD1 agrees at 8 bases. There are 12 residues in the CDR3. The germline gives CDR1 MNHEY, CDR2 SMNVEV (reference sequence).

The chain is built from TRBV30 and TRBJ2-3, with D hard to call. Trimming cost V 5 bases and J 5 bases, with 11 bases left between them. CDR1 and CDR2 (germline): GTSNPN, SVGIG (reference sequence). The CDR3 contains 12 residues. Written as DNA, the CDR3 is TGTGCCTGGGGGCCCCTAGAAGATACGCAGTATTTT. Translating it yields CAWGPLEDTQYF. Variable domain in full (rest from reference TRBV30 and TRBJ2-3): SQTIHQWPATLVQPVGSPLSLECTVEGTSNPNLYWYRQAAGRGLQLLFYSVGIGQISSEVPQNLSASRPQDRQFILSSKKLLLSDSGFYLCAWGPLEDTQYFGPGTRLTVL.

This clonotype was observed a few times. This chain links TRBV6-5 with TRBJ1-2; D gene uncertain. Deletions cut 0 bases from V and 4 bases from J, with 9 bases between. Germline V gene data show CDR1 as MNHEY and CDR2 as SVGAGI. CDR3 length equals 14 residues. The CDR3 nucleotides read TGTGCCAGCAGTTACTCGATCCTCAGCTATGGCTACACCTTC. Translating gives CASSYSILSYGYTF.

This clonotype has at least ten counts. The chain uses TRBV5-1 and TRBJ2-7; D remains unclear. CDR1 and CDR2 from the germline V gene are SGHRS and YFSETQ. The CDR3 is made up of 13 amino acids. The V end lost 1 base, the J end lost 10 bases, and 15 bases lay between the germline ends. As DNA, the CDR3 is TGCGCCAGCAGCTTGACGGCAGGCTCACTACAGTACTTC. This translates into CASSLTAGSLQYF.

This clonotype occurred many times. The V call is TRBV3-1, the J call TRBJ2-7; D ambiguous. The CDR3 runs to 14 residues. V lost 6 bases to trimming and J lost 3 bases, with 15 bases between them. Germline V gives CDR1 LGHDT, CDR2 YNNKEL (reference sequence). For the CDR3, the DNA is TGTGCCAGCAGGGACGGAGACGGCCACTACGAGCAGTACTTC. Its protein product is CASRDGDGHYEQYF.

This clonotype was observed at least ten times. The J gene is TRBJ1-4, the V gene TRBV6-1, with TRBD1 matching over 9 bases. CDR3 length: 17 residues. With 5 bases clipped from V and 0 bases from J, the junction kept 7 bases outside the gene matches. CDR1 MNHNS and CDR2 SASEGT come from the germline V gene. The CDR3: CASSSRQGVTTNEKLFF. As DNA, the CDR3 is TGTGCCAGCAGTTCCCGACAGGGGGTCACAACTAATGAAAAACTGTTTTTT.

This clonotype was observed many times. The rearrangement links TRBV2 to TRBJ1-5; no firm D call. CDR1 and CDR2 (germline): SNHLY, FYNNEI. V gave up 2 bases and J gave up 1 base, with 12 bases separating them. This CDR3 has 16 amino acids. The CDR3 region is CASSELFGRSNQPQHF. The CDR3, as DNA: TGTGCCAGCAGTGAACTCTTTGGGCGGAGCAATCAGCCCCAGCATTTT.

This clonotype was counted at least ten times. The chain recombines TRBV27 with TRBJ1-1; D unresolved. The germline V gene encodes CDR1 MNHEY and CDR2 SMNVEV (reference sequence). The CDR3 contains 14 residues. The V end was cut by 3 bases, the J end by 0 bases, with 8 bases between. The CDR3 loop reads CASSLGSMNTEAFF. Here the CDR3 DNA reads TGTGCCAGCAGTTTGGGCAGCATGAACACTGAAGCTTTCTTT.

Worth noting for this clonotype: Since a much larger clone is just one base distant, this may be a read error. CDR3 loop: CSVDRRGGMDTQYF. CDR3 nucleotide sequence: TGCAGCGTTGATAGGCGGGGGGGCATGGATACGCAGTATTTT. The rearrangement links TRBV29-1 to TRBJ2-3, with TRBD2 matching over 9 bases. Germline V gene lookup returns CDR1 SQVTM and CDR2 ANQGSEA. V trimming: 3 bases; J trimming: 6 bases; junction bases outside the gene matches: 7. The CDR3 covers 14 residues.

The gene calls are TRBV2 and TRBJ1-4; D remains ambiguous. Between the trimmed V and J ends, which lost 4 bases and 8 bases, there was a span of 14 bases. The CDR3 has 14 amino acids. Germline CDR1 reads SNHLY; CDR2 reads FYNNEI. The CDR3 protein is CASSVGSLPEKLFF. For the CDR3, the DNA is TGTGCCAGCAGTGTAGGGTCCCTTCCCGAAAAACTGTTTTTT.

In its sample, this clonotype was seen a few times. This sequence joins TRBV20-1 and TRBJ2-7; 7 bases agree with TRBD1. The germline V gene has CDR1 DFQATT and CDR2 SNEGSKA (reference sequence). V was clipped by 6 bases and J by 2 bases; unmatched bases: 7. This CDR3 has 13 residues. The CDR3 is CSAYHGQAYEQYF. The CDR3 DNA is TGCAGTGCCTATCACGGACAGGCCTACGAGCAGTACTTC.

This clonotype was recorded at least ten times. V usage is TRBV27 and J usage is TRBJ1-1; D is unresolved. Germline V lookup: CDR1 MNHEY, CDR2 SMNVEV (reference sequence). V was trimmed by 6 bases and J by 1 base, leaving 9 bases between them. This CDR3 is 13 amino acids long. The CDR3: CASRPTENTEAFF. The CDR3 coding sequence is TGTGCCAGCAGGCCTACAGAGAACACTGAAGCTTTCTTT.

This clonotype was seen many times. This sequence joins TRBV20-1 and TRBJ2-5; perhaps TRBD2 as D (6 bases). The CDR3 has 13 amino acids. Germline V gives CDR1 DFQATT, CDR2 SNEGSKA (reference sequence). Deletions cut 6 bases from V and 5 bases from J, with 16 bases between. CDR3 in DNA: TGCAGTGCCCAGGAGACTAGTCTTGAGACCCAGTACTTC. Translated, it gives CSAQETSLETQYF.